The next 25 T cell receptor beta chains were all read from a single sample in a study of high-grade serous ovarian cancer treatment subgroups. Tumor samples were taken before definitive surgery or chemotherapy. The data were produced by immunoSEQ multiplex PCR, yet TCRdb's version contains in-frame clones alone and is incomplete. The repertoire includes just over 35,000 clones, 70% to 80% of them detected once, and roughly 3% sits in the top ten. The sample comprised tumor tissue. These receptors came from a human donor with high-grade serous ovarian cancer.

The V and J genes are TRBV2 and TRBJ2-1; D gene ambiguous. Germline values: CDR1 SNHLY, CDR2 FYNNEI. This CDR3 has 11 residues. V gave up 3 bases and J gave up 8 bases, with 5 bases separating them. The CDR3 DNA sequence: TGTGCCAGCAGTGACGCTCATGAGCAGTTCTTC. This sequence encodes CASSDAHEQFF.

The chain carries TRBV6-5 and TRBJ2-2; D possibly corresponds to TRBD1 (5 bases). This CDR3 comprises 15 residues. Germline V gives CDR1 MNHEY, CDR2 SVGAGI. The V end was cut by 6 bases, the J end by 6 bases, with 17 bases between. Written as DNA, the CDR3 is TGTGCCAGCAGGACCTATCCAGGGATCCCCGGGGAGCTGTTTTTT. Translation: CASRTYPGIPGELFF.

This clone was recorded a few times. The chain uses TRBV30 and TRBJ2-5, with TRBD2 identical over 8 bases. The CDR3 is 15 residues long. The V gene end was trimmed by 3 bases and the J gene end by 5 bases; junction bases not matched to a gene: 11. Germline V gene data show CDR1 as GTSNPN and CDR2 as SVGIG (reference sequence). DNA for the CDR3: TGTGCCTGGAGCCGGGAGGGCAGGGGCGGCGAGACCCAGTACTTC. Encoded protein: CAWSREGRGGETQYF.

As DNA, the CDR3 is TGTGCCAGCAGTCCCGGGACAGGGGTAATTGGTGGCTACACCTTC. Its translation: CASSPGTGVIGGYTF. The gene calls are TRBV28 and TRBJ1-2; TRBD1 aligns across 10 bases. This CDR3 is 15 amino acids long. Germline lookup yields CDR1 MDHEN and CDR2 SYDVKM. J was trimmed by 7 bases and V by 5 bases; bases with no gene match: 10.

This clone occurred once. V usage is TRBV27 and J usage is TRBJ2-7, with 8 bases lining up with TRBD2. The CDR3 is 16 residues long. With V trimmed by 6 bases and J by 5 bases, 15 bases remained unmatched. Germline CDR1 reads MNHEY; CDR2 reads SMNVEV (reference sequence). DNA of the CDR3: TGTGCCAGCAGCCCCGGGTCCGGGAGGGCCGTCCACGAGCAGTACTTC. Translated: CASSPGSGRAVHEQYF.

The chain is built from TRBV14 and TRBJ1-1; TRBD1 aligns across 12 bases. Germline V gives CDR1 SGHDN, CDR2 FVKESK. There are 17 residues in the CDR3. J lost 1 base, V lost 3 bases, and 6 bases had no gene match. The CDR3 DNA reads as TGTGCCAGCAGCCATAGGGGACAGGGGGCGGAGAACACTGAAGCTTTCTTT. Its protein is CASSHRGQGAENTEAFF.

This sequence joins TRBV7-9 and TRBJ2-2, with D possibly being TRBD2 (6 bases). Trimming shortened V by 0 bases and J by 3 bases, and 17 bases separated the two germline ends. This CDR3 comprises 18 residues. Germline CDR1 and CDR2: SEHNR and FQNEAQ (reference sequence). CDR3 sequence (DNA): TGTGCCAGCAGCTTAGCGCATTTCGGGAGTTGGTACACCGGGGAGCTGTTTTTT. This codes for CASSLAHFGSWYTGELFF.

The chain uses TRBV11-2 and TRBJ2-1; D is unclear. This CDR3 is built from 11 residues. The germline V gene encodes CDR1 SGHAT and CDR2 FQNNGV. Trimming removed 2 bases from V and 9 bases from J, with 5 bases in between. The CDR3: CASSLTSEQFF. The CDR3 nucleotides read TGTGCCAGCAGCTTAACGAGTGAGCAGTTCTTC.

The CDR3 sequence is CASSAGTARDTQYF. The CDR3 DNA follows: TGTGCCAGCAGCGCGGGGACCGCTCGAGATACGCAGTATTTT. This chain joins TRBV7-3 and TRBJ2-3; possible D gene TRBD2, 6 bases. This CDR3 spans 14 amino acids. The V end was cut by 5 bases, the J end by 5 bases, with 14 bases between. Germline values: CDR1 SGHTA, CDR2 FQGTGA.

This chain connects TRBV4-3 to TRBJ1-5, with a tentative D call TRBD1 (5 bases). The CDR3 is 13 amino acids. Per germline, CDR1 LGHNA and CDR2 YSLEER. V dropped 4 bases and J dropped 9 bases, with 13 bases sitting between them. The CDR3 region is CASSPGWGGPQHF. In nucleotides, the CDR3 is TGCGCCAGCAGCCCAGGGTGGGGGGGGCCCCAGCATTTT.

The chain employs TRBV19 and TRBJ1-1; D call uncertain. Trimming took off 1 base at V and 0 bases at J, with 15 bases between the two ends. CDR3 size: 17 residues. Germline V gene data show CDR1 as LNHDA and CDR2 as SQIVND (reference sequence). The CDR3 nucleotides read TGTGCCAGTAGTATAGTGAAGCGGGCAGCAGTGAACACTGAAGCTTTCTTT. It codes for CASSIVKRAAVNTEAFF.

This chain links TRBV7-2 with TRBJ2-5; either TRBD1 or TRBD2 may fit D (5 bases each). CDR1 is SGHTA, CDR2 FQGNSA, per germline. The CDR3 runs 16 residues. Trimming pared 2 bases from V and 0 bases from J, leaving 13 bases between. The CDR3 is CASSLLFGANQETQYF. DNA of the CDR3: TGTGCCAGCAGCTTATTATTCGGGGCGAACCAAGAGACCCAGTACTTC.

The gene calls are TRBV6-6 and TRBJ2-3; the match to TRBD2 covers 8 bases. J gave up 5 bases and V 6 bases, and 1 base lay outside the gene matches. This CDR3 region has 12 residues. CDR1 is MNHNY and CDR2 is SVGAGI in the germline V gene (reference sequence). CDR3 DNA sequence: TGTGCCAGCAGCCTAGCGGGAGATACGCAGTATTTT. It encodes CASSLAGDTQYF.

The gene calls are TRBV7-9 and TRBJ2-5; D gene unclear. Germline V gene sequence: CDR1 SEHNR, CDR2 FQNEAQ (reference sequence). This CDR3 has 14 amino acids. The V end lost 3 bases, the J end lost 2 bases, and 10 bases lay between the germline ends. CDR3 amino acids: CASSFPRHQETQYF. CDR3 DNA sequence: TGTGCCAGCAGCTTCCCCCGGCATCAAGAGACCCAGTACTTC. The full variable domain, its missing parts supplied by reference TRBV7-9 and TRBJ2-5, is DTGVSQNPRHKITKRGQNVTFRCDPISEHNRLYWYRQTLGQGPEFLTYFQNEAQLEKSRLLSDRFSAERPKGSFSTLEIQRTEQGDSAMYLCASSFPRHQETQYFGPGTRLLVL.

This rearrangement joins TRBV6-5 to TRBJ2-7; D remains unclear. The CDR3 sequence is 15 residues long. The germline V gene encodes CDR1 MNHEY and CDR2 SVGAGI. With 4 bases removed from V and 6 bases from J, the gap between germline ends came to 19 bases. In DNA, the CDR3 is TGTGCCAGCAGTTTGACAAATAGCCCTCGTAGCGAGCAGTACTTC. It is translated as CASSLTNSPRSEQYF.

V is TRBV11-1 and J is TRBJ2-3, with D hard to call. V was cut by 5 bases and J by 4 bases, with 13 bases left in between. This CDR3 comprises 14 residues. CDR1 and CDR2 (germline): SGHAT, FQDESV (reference sequence). In DNA, the CDR3 is TGTGCCAGCAGCCCGGTAGCAATTGCAGATACGCAGTATTTT. This translates into CASSPVAIADTQYF. Together with reference TRBV11-1 and TRBJ2-3, the CDR3 gives the full variable domain: EAEVAQSPRYKITEKSQAVAFWCDPISGHATLYWYRQILGQGPELLVQFQDESVVDDSQLPKDRFSAERLKGVDSTLKIQPAELGDSAMYLCASSPVAIADTQYFGPGTRLTVL.

V gene TRBV6-1 combines with J gene TRBJ1-1; D unresolved. CDR1 is MNHNS, CDR2 SASEGT, per germline. The CDR3 is 13 amino acids. V was trimmed by 3 bases and J by 2 bases, leaving 7 bases between them. Written as DNA, the CDR3 is TGTGCCAGCAGTGAGCTCGTAAACACTGAAGCTTTCTTT. As protein: CASSELVNTEAFF.

The rearrangement joins TRBV5-1 to TRBJ2-7; D remains unclear. The V end was cut by 0 bases, the J end by 2 bases, with 12 bases between. The length of the CDR3 is 15 residues. The germline gives CDR1 SGHRS, CDR2 YFSETQ. Here the CDR3 DNA reads TGCGCCAGCAGCTTGGCGGGCTCCAGTCCCTACGAGCAGTACTTC. Its translation: CASSLAGSSPYEQYF. The full variable domain, in which reference TRBV5-1 and TRBJ2-7 provide the parts outside the CDR3, is KAGVTQTPRYLIKTRGQQVTLSCSPISGHRSVSWYQQTPGQGLQFLFEYFSETQRNKGNFPGRFSGRQFSNSRSEMNVSTLELGDSALYLCASSLAGSSPYEQYFGPGTRLTVT.

On this clone itself: The same CDR3 can be traced to other DNA sequences in this sample. The V gene is TRBV5-1, the J gene TRBJ2-2; possible D gene TRBD1, 5 bases. V lost 4 bases and J lost 1, with 8 bases in between. The germline V gene encodes CDR1 SGHRS and CDR2 YFSETQ. The CDR3 consists of 14 residues. The CDR3 sequence is CASSPGQNTGELFF. Here the CDR3 DNA reads TGCGCCAGCAGCCCCGGACAGAACACCGGGGAGCTGTTTTTT.

The chain links TRBV28 to TRBJ2-7; the D gene is possibly TRBD2 (7 bases). Deletions cut 7 bases from V and 4 bases from J, with 20 bases between. Germline V lookup: CDR1 MDHEN, CDR2 SYDVKM. This CDR3 is 15 amino acids long. CDR3 protein: CASTVTGRTRYEQYF. The CDR3 bases are TGTGCCAGCACGGTCACAGGGCGGACTAGGTACGAGCAGTACTTC.

The CDR3: CASSYSGTGRNEQYF. CDR3 nucleotide sequence: TGTGCCAGCAGTTACTCGGGGACAGGGAGGAACGAGCAGTACTTC. The chain uses TRBV6-6 and TRBJ2-7; 9 bases are shared with TRBD1. The CDR3 totals 15 residues. CDR1 is MNHNY and CDR2 is SVGAGI in the germline V gene (reference sequence). The V gene end was trimmed by 0 bases and the J gene end by 5 bases; junction bases not matched to a gene: 5.

This chain connects TRBV7-2 to TRBJ2-7, with TRBD1 as a possible D gene (6 bases). Trimming removed 10 bases from V and 4 bases from J, with 14 bases in between. The CDR3 contains 12 residues. The V gene's germline CDR1 is SGHTA and CDR2 FQGNSA. CDR3 loop: CATRGGPYEQYF. In nucleotides, the CDR3 is TGTGCCACCAGGGGTGGCCCATACGAGCAGTACTTC.

This chain joins TRBV7-3 and TRBJ2-5; 7 bases align to TRBD2. The V segment lost 3 bases and the J segment 5 bases; nucleotides outside the gene matches: 9. The germline V gene encodes CDR1 SGHTA and CDR2 FQGTGA. The CDR3 contains 15 residues. The CDR3 DNA is TGTGCCAGCAGCTTCTCCGGGACTATAGCCGAGACCCAGTACTTC. Translating gives CASSFSGTIAETQYF.

The rearrangement uses TRBV4-3 and TRBJ2-2, with TRBD2 matching over 12 bases. CDR1 is LGHNA and CDR2 is YSLEER in the germline V gene. After removal of 0 bases from V and 3 bases from J, the junction contained 5 bases not matched to a gene. The CDR3 consists of 18 residues. CDR3 coding DNA: TGCGCCAGCAGCCAAGATGCCGGGACTAGCGGGTACACCGGGGAGCTGTTTTTT. This gives the protein CASSQDAGTSGYTGELFF.

The J gene is TRBJ2-1, the V gene TRBV28; D may be TRBD2 (7 bases). The CDR3 totals 14 residues. Germline values: CDR1 MDHEN, CDR2 SYDVKM. Between the trimmed V and J ends, which lost 6 bases and 5 bases, there was a span of 14 bases. CDR3 sequence: CASSLGGADNEQFF. Here the CDR3 DNA reads TGTGCCAGCAGCCTGGGGGGGGCGGACAATGAGCAGTTCTTC.